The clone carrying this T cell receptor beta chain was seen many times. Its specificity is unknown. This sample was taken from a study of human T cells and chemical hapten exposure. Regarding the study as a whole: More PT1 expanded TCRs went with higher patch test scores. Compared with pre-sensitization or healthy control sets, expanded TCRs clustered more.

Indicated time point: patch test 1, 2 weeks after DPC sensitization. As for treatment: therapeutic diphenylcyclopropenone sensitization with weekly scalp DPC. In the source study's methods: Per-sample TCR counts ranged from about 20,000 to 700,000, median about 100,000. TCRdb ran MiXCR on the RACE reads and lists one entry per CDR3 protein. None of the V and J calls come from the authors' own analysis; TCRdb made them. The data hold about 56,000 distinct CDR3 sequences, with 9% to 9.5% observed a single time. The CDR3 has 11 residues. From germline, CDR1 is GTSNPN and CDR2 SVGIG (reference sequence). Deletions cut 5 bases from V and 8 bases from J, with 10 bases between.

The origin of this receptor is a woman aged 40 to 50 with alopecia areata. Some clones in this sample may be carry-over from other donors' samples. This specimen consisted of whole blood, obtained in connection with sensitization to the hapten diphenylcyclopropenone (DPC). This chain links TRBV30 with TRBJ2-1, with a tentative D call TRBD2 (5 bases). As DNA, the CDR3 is TGTGCCTGGCGGGGTTTCGATGAGCAGTTCTTC. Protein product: CAWRGFDEQFF.